This TCR beta chain was recovered during a study of OX40 agonist ivuxolimab in advanced cancers. Study-level background: Ivuxolimab was a fully human IgG2 agonistic monoclonal antibody targeting the costimulatory receptor OX40 (CD134). Intravenous ivuxolimab was administered to patients every 2 weeks at six dose levels: 0.01, 0.1, 0.3, 1.5, 3 and 10 mg/kg. Among the 50 to 55 dose-escalation patients, 19 had hepatocellular carcinoma, roughly 15 melanoma, 9 renal cell carcinoma and 9 head and neck cancer. The dose-escalation cohort was about 83% male with a mean age of roughly 60 years, ranging from about 20 to 80. Patients were allowed to have had prior anti-PD-1, anti-PD-L1 or anti-CTLA-4 therapy, and around two fifths of the dose-escalation patients had been treated with checkpoint inhibitors. Partial responses were achieved by three dose-escalation patients, of whom one had hepatocellular carcinoma and two had cutaneous melanoma. Peripheral TCRbeta sequencing was intended to test whether TCR sequence diversity was altered and clonal T-cell expansion was caused by ivuxolimab. The paper describes the monotherapy dose-escalation part (N of about 52 patients) of the phase I trial of ivuxolimab.

General conclusions and limits of the study: At doses of 0.1 to 3.0 mg/kg, clonal expansion of both CD4+ and CD8+ T cells in blood was seen between baseline and week 6. Low levels of normalized T-cell clonal expansion were also shown by some nonresponding patients. The antigen specificity of the clonally expanded peripheral T cells was not determined. In the 0.1-3.0 mg/kg groups, partial responders were among the patients with the lowest normalized peripheral clonal expansion, particularly in CD8+ T cells. On average, CD8+ T cells showed more expanded clones than CD4+ T cells after ivuxolimab.

The CDR3 sequence holds 15 residues, the cysteine and phenylalanine included. Kept here is only the CDR3 DNA, which spans 45 bases and is read in frame from base 1. V gives up 4 bases and J gives up 3 bases, and the segment between their germline ends measures 16 bases. CDR1 MNHNS and CDR2 SASEGT are derived from the germline V gene. The trial excluded patients who had a history of autoimmune disease or were on systemic immunosuppression. Peripheral blood for TCR sequencing was collected from all dose cohorts at baseline, on cycle 4 day 1, and on cycle 7 day 1. The samples were taken from a phase I, first-in-human, multicenter, open-label dose-escalation trial of ivuxolimab. Adults with locally advanced or metastatic melanoma, renal cell, hepatocellular, or head and neck squamous cell carcinoma were enrolled in the trial. Before TCR sequencing, CD4+ T cells and CD8+ T cells were sorted from peripheral blood as separate populations.

Genomic DNA was extracted from sorted cells for sequencing of the TCRbeta CDR3 region. TCRbeta CDR3 regions were sequenced using the immunoSEQ Assay. In its TCRdb copy, this immuneACCESS table keeps in-frame sequences only and misses some clones. Where compared with another copy, unresolved V genes explain less than half of these, and the others have no known cause. This sample is represented by 55,000 to 80,000 clones; around 80% of them were singletons. The ten biggest clones cover roughly 0.99% of the sample. A word on this clone: Its antigen has not been determined. Per-base qualities were not stored, and no clone one base away is much larger.

The chain couples TRBV6-1 to TRBJ2-7; the best D guess is TRBD1, with 6 bases matching. The receptor comes from an adult with an advanced solid tumor such as melanoma, head and neck, liver or kidney cancer. Sequencing was performed on CD4+ or CD8+ T cells sorted from blood, taken in a trial of the OX40 agonist ivuxolimab. Here is the DNA: TGTGCCAGCAGTGGAAACCGGGACACATACTACGAGCAGTACTTC. This codes for CASSGNRDTYYEQYF.